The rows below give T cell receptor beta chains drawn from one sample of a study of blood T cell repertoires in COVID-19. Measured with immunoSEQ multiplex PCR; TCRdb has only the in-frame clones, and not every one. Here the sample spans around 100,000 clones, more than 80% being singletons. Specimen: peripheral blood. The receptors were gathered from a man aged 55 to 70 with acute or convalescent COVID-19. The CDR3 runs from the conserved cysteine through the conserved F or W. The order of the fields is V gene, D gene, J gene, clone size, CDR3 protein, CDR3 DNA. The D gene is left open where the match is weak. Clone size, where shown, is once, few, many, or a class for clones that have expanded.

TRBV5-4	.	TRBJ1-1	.	CASSLARGGGTEAFF	TGTGCCAGCAGCTTGGCCCGGGGGGGAGGTACTGAAGCTTTCTTT
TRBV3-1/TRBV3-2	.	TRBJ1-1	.	CASSQDYVYAFF	TGTGCCAGCAGCCAAGATTATGTGTATGCTTTCTTT
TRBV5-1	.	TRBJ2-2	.	CASSLAGAMDTGELFF	TGCGCCAGCAGCTTAGCAGGGGCTATGGACACCGGGGAGCTGTTTTTT
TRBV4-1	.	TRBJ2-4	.	CASSQDTRPGSVRAKNIQYF	TGCGCCAGCAGCCAAGACACGAGGCCGGGGTCGGTACGAGCCAAAAACATTCAGTACTTC
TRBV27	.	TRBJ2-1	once	CASSTARGPYNEQFF	TGTGCCAGCAGTACGGCCAGGGGACCCTACAATGAGCAGTTCTTC
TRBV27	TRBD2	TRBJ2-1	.	CASSSRLAGRYNEQFF	TGTGCCAGCAGTTCTCGACTAGCGGGCCGATACAATGAGCAGTTCTTC
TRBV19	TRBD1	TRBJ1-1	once	CASSARQGWNTEAFF	TGTGCCAGTAGTGCACGACAGGGGTGGAACACTGAAGCTTTCTTT
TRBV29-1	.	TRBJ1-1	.	CSFSVGANTEAFF	TGCAGCTTCTCGGTGGGGGCGAACACTGAAGCTTTCTTT
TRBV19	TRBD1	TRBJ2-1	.	CASSPGQGPYNEQFF	TGTGCCAGTAGTCCAGGACAGGGGCCCTACAATGAGCAGTTCTTC
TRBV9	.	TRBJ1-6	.	CASSVGSGSSPLHF	TGTGCCAGCAGCGTAGGGTCCGGGTCTTCACCCCTCCACTTT
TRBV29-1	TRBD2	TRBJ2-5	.	CSLLLMGGQKTQYF	TGCAGCCTTCTTCTAATGGGAGGGCAAAAGACCCAGTACTTC
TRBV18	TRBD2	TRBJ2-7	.	CASSPNGRSYEQYF	TGTGCCAGCTCACCGAACGGGAGGTCCTACGAGCAGTACTTC
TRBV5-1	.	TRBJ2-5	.	CASSLVPGRGETQYF	TGCGCCAGCAGCTTGGTCCCAGGAAGGGGAGAGACCCAGTACTTC
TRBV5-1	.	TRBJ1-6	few	CASSFGARDLNSPLHF	TGCGCCAGCAGCTTTGGGGCGAGAGACCTTAATTCACCCCTCCACTTT
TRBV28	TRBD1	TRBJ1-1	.	CASSMTGIGTEAFF	TGTGCCAGCAGTATGACAGGGATCGGAACTGAAGCTTTCTTT
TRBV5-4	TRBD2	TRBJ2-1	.	CASSLAVGRAGSSRYNEQFF	TGTGCCAGCAGCTTGGCCGTGGGGAGAGCGGGATCTAGTAGATACAATGAGCAGTTCTTC
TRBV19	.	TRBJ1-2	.	CASSREPGANYGYTF	TGTGCCAGTAGTCGAGAACCCGGGGCTAACTATGGCTACACCTTC
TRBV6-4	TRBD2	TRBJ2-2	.	CASSEGTSGLNTGELFF	TGTGCCAGCAGTGAAGGGACTAGCGGCCTTAACACCGGGGAGCTGTTTTTT
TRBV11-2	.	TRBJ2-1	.	CASSFSESSYNEQFF	TGTGCCAGCAGCTTTAGCGAGAGCTCCTACAATGAGCAGTTCTTC
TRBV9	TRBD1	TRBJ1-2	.	CASSPRGAGGGYGYTF	TGTGCCAGCAGCCCCCGTGGGGCAGGGGGTGGCTATGGCTACACCTTC
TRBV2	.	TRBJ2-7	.	CASGERAQQYF	TGTGCCAGCGGTGAGAGGGCCCAGCAGTACTTC
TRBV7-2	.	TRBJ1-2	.	CASNRDYGYTF	TGTGCCAGCAACAGGGACTATGGCTACACCTTC